This T cell receptor (beta chain) was identified during a study of blood T cell repertoires in COVID-19 (dated by TCRdb to about 2020). Describing the broader study: The collaborator samples originated in the United States, Italy and Spain and spanned the acute and convalescent phases of COVID-19. The prospective study material was composed of cDNA or gDNA derived from T cells, B-cell-depleted T cells, or PBMCs. Deeply sampled blood TCRbeta repertoires from subjects exposed to, actively infected with, or recovered from COVID-19 were included in the dataset. The repertoires were released in a freely available public database intended as a resource for research on the immune response to SARS-CoV-2. Samples were obtained from the ongoing ImmuneRACE study (first 160 participants) and from 1,254 subjects provided by 6 global collaborators. A de-identified subject ID, COVID-19 status, age in years and sex were almost always included in the sample metadata. Where HLA class I and class II types were available, the types were taken from metadata supplied by the sample provider, not from assay-based typing.

Whole blood was collected in K2EDTA tubes by collaborating institutions according to the institutions' own protocols. For TCRbeta analysis, collaborators shipped samples as frozen whole blood, isolated PBMCs, or DNA extracted from either of those sample types. Notes on this clone: Its binding antigen is unknown. Base quality data are lacking; no much larger clone is found one base away.

The immunoSEQ Assay, a bias-controlled multiplex PCR, was used to amplify TCRbeta CDR3 regions from genomic DNA. Per the original workflow: Within the assay, amplification of reference gene primers was used to estimate how many nucleated cells each sample contained. Sequence reads were collapsed and filtered to measure the absolute abundance of every unique TCRbeta CDR3 rearrangement. For each sample, productive Simpson clonality was calculated as the square root of Simpson's diversity index over productive rearrangements. Here the immuneACCESS table is served through TCRdb, limited to in-frame sequences with V and J called. Missing clones are a known gap in these copies; in checked studies unresolved V genes cover under half, and the rest lacks a known reason. That table is the source of V, J and clone size, and D and trimming were worked out from the DNA. Within this sample are about 140,000 clones, with approximately 83% of them counted one time only. The ten largest clones capture around 1.6% of the sample.

What the authors observed across the whole study: How much clinical and demographic metadata was included differed by source and by participant, and the metadata was provided uncurated.

From a lookup of the germline V gene (reference sequence), CDR1 and CDR2 are PRHDT and FYEKMQ. The CDR3 measures 18 amino acids from cysteine to phenylalanine. Only CDR3 DNA is held: 54 bases, read in frame from base 1. Trimmed from V: 5 bases; trimmed from J: 2 bases; junction bases lacking a gene match: 11. The sequence came from a human donor in a cohort sampled during active COVID-19. Sequencing was done on a sample of peripheral blood. The sequence joins TRBV13 to TRBJ2-1; TRBD2 aligns with 11 central bases. The CDR3 protein is CASSPTSGTRPPYNEQFF. The DNA reads TGTGCCAGCAGCCCGACTAGCGGGACCCGGCCGCCCTACAATGAGCAGTTCTTC. The CDR3 plus the reference TRBV13 and TRBJ2-1 genes for the other parts give the full variable domain: AAGVIQSPRHLIKEKRETATLKCYPIPRHDTVYWYQQGPGQDPQFLISFYEKMQSDKGSIPDRFSAQQFSDYHSELNMSSLELGDSALYFCASSPTSGTRPPYNEQFFGPGTRLTVL.